The 27 T cell receptor beta chains presented below share a single source sample, sequenced in a study of control samples from healthy donors and cancer patients. Clones were sequenced by immunoSEQ multiplex PCR, and TCRdb holds only the in-frame ones, with some missing. The sample contains 150,000 to 200,000 clones, 90% of which appear only once. Source material: blood. All receptors derive from a woman in her forties or fifties in good health.

The chain joins TRBV6-2 or TRBV6-3 to TRBJ2-1; D is undetermined. Germline V gene sequence: CDR1 MNHEY, CDR2 SVGEGT. The V end was cut by 6 bases, the J end by 7 bases, with 7 bases between. CDR3 length: 11 residues. The CDR3 is CASSHSNEQFF. The CDR3 region has the DNA TGTGCCAGCAGCCACTCAAATGAGCAGTTCTTC.

The chain links TRBV7-3 to TRBJ1-1, with D unclear. The CDR3 runs to 13 residues. CDR1 SGHTA and CDR2 FQGTGA come from the germline V gene. The germline V and J ends were trimmed by 3 bases and 1 base, with 6 bases remaining between them. In DNA, the CDR3 is TGTGCCAGCAGCTTTGGGCCGAACACTGAAGCTTTCTTT. Protein: CASSFGPNTEAFF. Full variable domain (missing parts from reference TRBV7-3 and TRBJ1-1): GAGVSQTPSNKVTEKGKYVELRCDPISGHTALYWYRQSLGQGPEFLIYFQGTGAADDSGLPNDRFFAVRPEGSVSTLKIQRTERGDSAVYLCASSFGPNTEAFFGQGTRLTVV.

This clone was observed once. The rearrangement links TRBV5-6 to TRBJ2-3; TRBD2 aligns across 7 bases. With V trimmed by 4 bases and J by 4 bases, 9 bases remained unmatched. The germline CDR1 and CDR2 sequences are SGHDT and YYEEEE. The CDR3 has 15 amino acids. The CDR3 loop is CASSLEPRGADTQYF. For the CDR3, the DNA is TGTGCCAGCAGCCTAGAACCACGGGGGGCAGATACGCAGTATTTT.

This chain's CDR3 is CSARTGSGNTIYF. The CDR3 region has the DNA TGCAGCGCCCGGACAGGCTCTGGAAACACCATATATTTT. The V and J genes are TRBV29-1 and TRBJ1-3; 7 nucleotides line up with TRBD1. CDR1 and CDR2 from the germline V gene are SQVTM and ANQGSEA. With 7 bases clipped from V and 0 bases from J, the junction kept 3 bases outside the gene matches. The CDR3 has 13 residues.

The count of this clone is one. This chain uses TRBV10-3 with TRBJ2-2, with a possible D match to TRBD1 (6 bases). Trimming removed 9 bases from V and 1 base from J, with 9 bases in between. Germline CDR1 ENHRY, CDR2 SYGVKD. The CDR3 runs to 13 residues. The CDR3: CAIGQRNTGELFF. CDR3 DNA: TGTGCCATTGGACAGCGGAACACCGGGGAGCTGTTTTTT.

This sequence joins TRBV30 and TRBJ1-5; a possible D gene is TRBD1 (6 bases). CDR3 size: 15 residues. The V gene lost 0 bases and the J gene lost 5 bases, with 14 bases spanning the gap. CDR1 and CDR2 from the germline V gene are GTSNPN and SVGIG (reference sequence). In nucleotides, the CDR3 is TGTGCCTGGAGTGTACTTCGGGGGCACGATCAGCCCCAGCATTTT. Its protein product is CAWSVLRGHDQPQHF.

The chain has TRBV5-1 and TRBJ2-3, with D hard to call. Germline V gene sequence: CDR1 SGHRS, CDR2 YFSETQ. The CDR3 has 13 residues. Trimming removed 7 bases from V and 1 base from J, with 10 bases in between. The CDR3 protein is CASQLGGTDTQYF. The CDR3 DNA reads TGCGCCAGCCAATTAGGTGGCACAGATACGCAGTATTTT. The full variable domain, its missing parts supplied by reference TRBV5-1 and TRBJ2-3, is KAGVTQTPRYLIKTRGQQVTLSCSPISGHRSVSWYQQTPGQGLQFLFEYFSETQRNKGNFPGRFSGRQFSNSRSEMNVSTLELGDSALYLCASQLGGTDTQYFGPGTRLTVL.

The chain couples TRBV19 to TRBJ1-2, with D perhaps matching TRBD1 (5 bases). This CDR3 is 15 amino acids long. Trimming removed 5 bases from V and 4 bases from J, with 17 bases in between. The germline V gene has CDR1 LNHDA and CDR2 SQIVND (reference sequence). The CDR3 loop reads CASSVGTVPTYGYTF. CDR3 in DNA: TGTGCCAGTAGTGTGGGGACCGTACCTACCTATGGCTACACCTTC.

Details on this clone: Other nucleotide sequences in the sample specify the same CDR3. The chain links TRBV27 to TRBJ2-3; tentative D call: TRBD1 (6 bases). Trimming shortened V by 2 bases and J by 2 bases, and 8 bases separated the two germline ends. Germline CDR1 MNHEY, CDR2 SMNVEV (reference sequence). The CDR3 sequence is 14 residues long. In DNA form, the CDR3 reads TGTGCCAGCAGTTTAGTGGGGGCCACAGATACGCAGTATTTT. Amino acids: CASSLVGATDTQYF.

The J gene is TRBJ1-2, the V gene TRBV5-1, with D hard to call. The germline V and J ends were trimmed by 2 bases and 6 bases, with 8 bases remaining between them. This CDR3 contains 12 residues. The germline gives CDR1 SGHRS, CDR2 YFSETQ. The CDR3 nucleotides read TGCGCCAGCAGCTTTGGATCCGATGGCTACACCTTC. Encoded protein: CASSFGSDGYTF.

This chain connects TRBV4-1 to TRBJ2-3, with 11 nucleotides matching TRBD2. CDR1 is MGHRA, CDR2 YSYEKL, per germline. This CDR3 has 16 amino acids. The trim removed 4 bases at V and 2 bases at J, leaving 5 bases unmatched. The CDR3 region is CASSLLGLAATDTQYF. CDR3 DNA sequence: TGCGCCAGCAGCCTACTGGGACTAGCGGCCACAGATACGCAGTATTTT.

This clone has only a few counts. The chain uses TRBV5-5 and TRBJ2-3; D gene ambiguous. This CDR3 comprises 12 residues. V was clipped by 7 bases and J by 2 bases, with 8 bases between them. Germline CDR1 and CDR2: SGHKS and YYEKEE (reference sequence). The DNA for the CDR3 is TGTGCCAGCCAACAAACCACAGATACGCAGTATTTT. It translates to CASQQTTDTQYF.

The gene calls are TRBV4-3 and TRBJ1-1; 8 nucleotides line up with TRBD1. The ends lost 5 bases at V and 11 bases at J; junction bases unmatched: 10. The CDR3 is made up of 13 amino acids. Per the germline V gene, CDR1 is LGHNA and CDR2 is YSLEER. This CDR3 reads CASSAYPGQAAFF. In DNA, the CDR3 is TGCGCCAGCAGCGCTTACCCGGGACAGGCGGCTTTCTTT.

The CDR3 region is CASSSSRVSHGYTF. The CDR3 nucleotides read TGTGCCAGCAGCTCATCTCGTGTCAGTCACGGCTACACCTTC. V is TRBV7-3 and J is TRBJ1-2; D uncertain. The ends were cut back, 4 bases at V and 8 bases at J, with 17 bases in the middle. This CDR3 is built from 14 residues. Germline CDR1 is SGHTA and CDR2 is FQGTGA.

The chain has TRBV2 and TRBJ1-4; 7 bases agree with TRBD1. The CDR3 covers 16 residues. Looked up from germline, CDR1 is SNHLY and CDR2 is FYNNEI. J lost 4 bases, V lost 0 bases, and 5 bases had no gene match. CDR3 region: CASSEAQTGINEKLFF. The CDR3 DNA reads TGTGCCAGCAGTGAAGCGCAGACAGGGATTAATGAAAAACTGTTTTTT.

This chain uses TRBV9 with TRBJ2-2, with a weak D call TRBD2 (5 bases). The germline V and J ends were trimmed by 3 bases and 9 bases, with 9 bases remaining between them. There are 12 residues in the CDR3. From germline, CDR1 is SGDLS and CDR2 YYNGEE. The CDR3 spells CASSADSRELFF. The DNA of the CDR3 is TGTGCCAGCAGCGCGGACTCCAGGGAGCTGTTTTTT.

This chain connects TRBV4-3 to TRBJ1-5; no reliable D call. The CDR3 contains 14 residues. Germline V gene lookup returns CDR1 LGHNA and CDR2 YSLEER. Trimming removed 0 bases from V and 2 bases from J, with 5 bases in between. In DNA, the CDR3 is TGCGCCAGCAGCCAAGAGGGAGGCAATCAGCCCCAGCATTTT. It translates to CASSQEGGNQPQHF.

J is TRBJ2-5 and V is TRBV28; perhaps TRBD1 as D (5 bases). The germline V gene encodes CDR1 MDHEN and CDR2 SYDVKM. The CDR3 is 13 residues long. V lost 1 base and J lost 5, with 8 bases in between. The CDR3 loop is CASSLYNRETQYF. The CDR3 DNA follows: TGTGCCAGCAGTTTATACAACAGGGAGACCCAGTACTTC. Variable domain in full (rest from reference TRBV28 and TRBJ2-5): DVKVTQSSRYLVKRTGEKVFLECVQDMDHENMFWYRQDPGLGLRLIYFSYDVKMKEKGDIPEGYSVSREKKERFSLILESASTNQTSMYLCASSLYNRETQYFGPGTRLLVL.

V gene TRBV7-8 combines with J gene TRBJ1-2, with 9 nucleotides matching TRBD1. CDR1 and CDR2 (germline): SGHVS, FQNEAQ. J lost 4 bases, V lost 1 base, and 10 bases had no gene match. The CDR3 length is 17 residues. CDR3 amino acids: CASSLGDRDSTGYGYTF. CDR3 DNA sequence: TGTGCCAGCAGCTTAGGGGACAGGGATTCTACTGGCTATGGCTACACCTTC.

The chain joins TRBV6-2 or TRBV6-3 to TRBJ1-3; 9 bases are shared with TRBD1. This CDR3 has 17 amino acids. The germline V gene encodes CDR1 MNHEY and CDR2 SVGEGT. V shed 4 bases and J 2 bases; nucleotides not matched to a gene: 9. CDR3 bases: TGTGCCAGCAGTTTGGACAGGGGTACCATTACTGGAAACACCATATATTTT. Translating gives CASSLDRGTITGNTIYF.

This clone was picked up a small number of times. V is TRBV2 and J is TRBJ1-2; 7 bases match TRBD1. CDR3 length: 13 amino acids. V trimming: 7 bases; J trimming: 8 bases; junction bases outside the gene matches: 10. Germline CDR1 reads SNHLY; CDR2 reads FYNNEI. The CDR3 sequence is CASTGTARLGYTF. DNA of the CDR3: TGTGCCAGCACCGGGACAGCCCGCTTGGGCTACACCTTC.

Here the CDR3 reads CAWIPPGRANYGYTF. CDR3 DNA sequence: TGTGCCTGGATTCCACCGGGGAGAGCTAACTATGGCTACACCTTC. The chain recombines TRBV30 with TRBJ1-2; D not certain. The CDR3 runs 15 residues. Trimming stripped 4 bases from V and 0 bases from J, with 15 bases between. Germline CDR1 is GTSNPN and CDR2 is SVGIG (reference sequence). Using reference TRBV30 and TRBJ1-2 for the parts outside the CDR3, the full variable domain is SQTIHQWPATLVQPVGSPLSLECTVEGTSNPNLYWYRQAAGRGLQLLFYSVGIGQISSEVPQNLSASRPQDRQFILSSKKLLLSDSGFYLCAWIPPGRANYGYTFGSGTRLTVV.

The V call is TRBV2, the J call TRBJ1-3; unclear D gene. The CDR3 has 16 amino acids. CDR1 SNHLY and CDR2 FYNNEI come from the germline V gene. Trimming stripped 1 base from V and 0 bases from J, with 10 bases between. The chain's CDR3 is CASSEGAQRSGNTIYF. In DNA form, the CDR3 reads TGTGCCAGCAGTGAAGGGGCGCAGCGCTCTGGAAACACCATATATTTT.

The CDR3 region has the DNA TGTGCTAGTGGTTTCGGTGGGCCCGGGGAGCTGTTTTTT. This translates into CASGFGGPGELFF. The chain has TRBV12-5 and TRBJ2-2; D ambiguous. Germline V gene data show CDR1 as LGHNT and CDR2 as FRNRAP. The V and J ends lost 3 bases and 6 bases respectively, with 8 bases between them. This CDR3 has 13 amino acids. Combining the CDR3 with reference TRBV12-5 and TRBJ2-2 gives the whole variable domain DARVTQTPRHKVTEMGQEVTMRCQPILGHNTVFWYRQTMMQGLELLAYFRNRAPLDDSGMPKDRFSAEMPDATLATLKIQPSEPRDSAVYFCASGFGGPGELFFGEGSRLTVL.

The V call is TRBV7-2, the J call TRBJ2-5, with no clear D. Germline V gene sequence: CDR1 SGHTA, CDR2 FQGNSA. The V gene lost 4 bases and the J gene lost 5 bases, with 11 bases spanning the gap. The CDR3 consists of 13 residues. CDR3 coding DNA: TGTGCCAGCAGCTCCGTGTTTGGGGAGACCCAGTACTTC. It yields the protein CASSSVFGETQYF.

In regard to this clone: The same CDR3 can be traced to other DNA sequences in this sample. The rearrangement joins TRBV3-1 (or the pseudogene TRBV3-2) to TRBJ2-7, with D possibly being TRBD1 (6 bases). The CDR3 runs to 13 residues. Germline V CDR1 and CDR2: LGHDT, YNNKEL (reference sequence). The V gene lost 1 base and the J gene lost 2 bases, with 6 bases spanning the gap. CDR3 residues: CASSQGGPYEQYF. CDR3 sequence (DNA): TGTGCCAGCAGCCAAGGGGGGCCCTACGAGCAGTACTTC.

The chain links TRBV27 to TRBJ2-7, with D possibly matching TRBD1 (6 bases). Between the trimmed V and J ends, which lost 3 bases and 3 bases, there was a span of 15 bases. Germline V gene data show CDR1 as MNHEY and CDR2 as SMNVEV (reference sequence). The CDR3 length is 15 residues. CDR3 in DNA: TGTGCCAGCAGTTTGAGTAGACAGGCTGACTACGAGCAGTACTTC. Its translation: CASSLSRQADYEQYF.